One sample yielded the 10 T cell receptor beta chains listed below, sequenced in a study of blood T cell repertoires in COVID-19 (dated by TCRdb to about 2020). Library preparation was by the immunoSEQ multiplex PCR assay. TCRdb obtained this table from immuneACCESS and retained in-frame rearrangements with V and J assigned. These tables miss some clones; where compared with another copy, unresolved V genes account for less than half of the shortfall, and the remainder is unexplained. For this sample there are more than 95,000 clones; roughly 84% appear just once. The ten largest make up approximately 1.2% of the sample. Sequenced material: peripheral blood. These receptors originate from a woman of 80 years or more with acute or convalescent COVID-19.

CDR3 sequence (DNA): TGTGCCAGTAGCCATCTAGCGGGAGCTGGCGAGCAGTACTTC. Amino acids: CASSHLAGAGEQYF. This chain joins TRBV19 and TRBJ2-7; 10 nucleotides agree with TRBD2. Germline lookup yields CDR1 LNHDA and CDR2 SQIVND (reference sequence). Losses at the gene ends were 6 bases for V and 6 bases for J; bases not matched to a gene: 8. The CDR3 extends over 14 amino acids.

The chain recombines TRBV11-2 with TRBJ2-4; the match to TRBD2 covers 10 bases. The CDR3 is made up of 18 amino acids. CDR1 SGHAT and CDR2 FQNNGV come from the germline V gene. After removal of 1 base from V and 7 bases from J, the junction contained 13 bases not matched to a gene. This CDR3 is CASSLGLIERGGMNIQYF. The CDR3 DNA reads TGTGCCAGCAGCTTAGGTCTGATCGAGCGGGGGGGCATGAACATTCAGTACTTC.

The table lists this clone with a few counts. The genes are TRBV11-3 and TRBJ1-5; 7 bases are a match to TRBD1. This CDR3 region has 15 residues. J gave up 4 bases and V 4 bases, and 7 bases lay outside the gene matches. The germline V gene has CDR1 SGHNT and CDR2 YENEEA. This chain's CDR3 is CASSCGQVANQPQHF. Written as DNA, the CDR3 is TGTGCCAGCAGCTGCGGACAGGTAGCAAATCAGCCCCAGCATTTT. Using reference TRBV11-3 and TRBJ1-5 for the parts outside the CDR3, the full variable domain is EAGVVQSPRYKIIEKKQPVAFWCNPISGHNTLYWYLQNLGQGPELLIRYENEEAVDDSQLPKDRFSAERLKGVDSTLKIQPAELGDSAVYLCASSCGQVANQPQHFGDGTRLSIL.

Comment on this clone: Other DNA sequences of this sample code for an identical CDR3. CDR3 coding DNA: TGTGCCAGCAGCGTAGGACAGGGCGCCTACGAGCAGTACTTC. It specifies CASSVGQGAYEQYF. The chain employs TRBV9 and TRBJ2-7; 7 bases line up with TRBD1. The CDR3 is made up of 14 amino acids. V lost 0 bases, J lost 2 bases, and 2 bases stayed unmatched. Germline V lookup: CDR1 SGDLS, CDR2 YYNGEE.

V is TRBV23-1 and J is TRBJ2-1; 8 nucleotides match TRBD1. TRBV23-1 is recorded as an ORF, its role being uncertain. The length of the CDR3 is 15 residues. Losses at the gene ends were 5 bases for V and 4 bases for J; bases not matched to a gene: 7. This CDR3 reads CASSKQGAGYNEQFF. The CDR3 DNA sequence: TGCGCCAGCAGTAAGCAGGGGGCGGGATACAATGAGCAGTTCTTC.

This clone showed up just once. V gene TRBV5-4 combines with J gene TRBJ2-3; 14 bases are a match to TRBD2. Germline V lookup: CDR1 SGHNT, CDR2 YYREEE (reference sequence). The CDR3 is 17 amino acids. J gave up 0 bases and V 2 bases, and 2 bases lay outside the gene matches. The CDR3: CASSLRLAGGSTDTQYF. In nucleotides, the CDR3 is TGTGCCAGCAGCTTACGACTAGCGGGAGGGAGCACAGATACGCAGTATTTT.

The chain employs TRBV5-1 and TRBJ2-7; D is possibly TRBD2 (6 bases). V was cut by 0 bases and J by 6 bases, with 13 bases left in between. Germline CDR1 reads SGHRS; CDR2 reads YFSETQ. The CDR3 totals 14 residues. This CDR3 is CASSLARVGGEQYF. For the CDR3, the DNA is TGCGCCAGCAGCTTGGCCAGGGTCGGGGGCGAGCAGTACTTC. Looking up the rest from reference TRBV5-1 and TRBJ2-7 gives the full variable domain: KAGVTQTPRYLIKTRGQQVTLSCSPISGHRSVSWYQQTPGQGLQFLFEYFSETQRNKGNFPGRFSGRQFSNSRSEMNVSTLELGDSALYLCASSLARVGGEQYFGPGTRLTVT.

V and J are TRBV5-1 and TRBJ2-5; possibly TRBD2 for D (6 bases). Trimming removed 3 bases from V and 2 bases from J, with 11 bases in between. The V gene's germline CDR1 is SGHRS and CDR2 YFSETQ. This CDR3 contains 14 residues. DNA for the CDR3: TGCGCCAGCAGCTCGGGAGCCGGACAAGAGACCCAGTACTTC. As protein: CASSSGAGQETQYF.

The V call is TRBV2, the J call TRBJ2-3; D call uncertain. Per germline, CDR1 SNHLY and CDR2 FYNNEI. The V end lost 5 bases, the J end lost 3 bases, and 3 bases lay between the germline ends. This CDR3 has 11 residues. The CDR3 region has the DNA TGTGCCAGCAGTCAGACAGATACGCAGTATTTT. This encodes CASSQTDTQYF.

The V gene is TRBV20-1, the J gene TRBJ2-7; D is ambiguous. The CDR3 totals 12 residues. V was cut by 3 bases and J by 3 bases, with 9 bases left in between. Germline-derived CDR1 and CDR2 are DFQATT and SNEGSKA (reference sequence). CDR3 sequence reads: CSASLAGYEQYF. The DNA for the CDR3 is TGCAGTGCTAGTTTGGCAGGCTACGAGCAGTACTTC.